Following are 23 T cell receptor beta chains from one sample sequenced in a study of cytomegalovirus exposure and HLA in healthy donors. Assay: immunoSEQ multiplex PCR; the TCRdb copy retains only in-frame clones and omits some. The sample carries under 100,000 clones, approximately 96% recorded once. The sequencing input was PBMCs. The receptor set was obtained from a young woman in good health and CMV-seronegative.

V usage is TRBV9 and J usage is TRBJ2-2; D is perhaps TRBD2 (5 bases). Germline V gene lookup returns CDR1 SGDLS and CDR2 YYNGEE. V was pared by 1 base and J by 7 bases, with 23 bases between. This CDR3 has 18 residues. The CDR3 spells CASSVPLFESGVGGELFF. DNA of the CDR3: TGTGCCAGCAGCGTACCCCTTTTTGAGTCCGGGGTTGGCGGGGAGCTGTTTTTT.

The CDR3 DNA is TGCGCCTCCCTCGTGGGGCGCAACTATGGCTACACCTTC. Its protein product is CASLVGRNYGYTF. This chain links TRBV10-2 with TRBJ1-2; possibly TRBD1 for D (5 bases). The germline V gene has CDR1 WSHSY and CDR2 SAAADI. Trimming left V 11 bases short and J 2 bases short, with 15 bases between. This CDR3 spans 13 amino acids.

CDR3 region: CASKKGEFF. CDR3 DNA sequence: TGCGCCAGCAAAAAGGGGGAGTTCTTC. The chain has TRBV10-1 and TRBJ2-1; D is possibly TRBD1 (6 bases). With 7 bases removed from V and 14 bases from J, the gap between germline ends came to 9 bases. From germline, CDR1 is WNHNN and CDR2 SYGVQD (reference sequence). The CDR3 has 9 amino acids.

CDR3 sequence (DNA): TGTGCCAGCAGGGGGGGGACAGGCGGCACAGATACGCAGTATTTT. It yields the protein CASRGGTGGTDTQYF. This chain connects TRBV2 to TRBJ2-3, with D perhaps TRBD1 (8 bases). The CDR3 length is 15 residues. Germline V gives CDR1 SNHLY, CDR2 FYNNEI. Trimming left V 6 bases short and J 1 base short, with 14 bases between.

The gene calls are TRBV11-2 and TRBJ2-7; unclear D gene. Germline-derived CDR1 and CDR2 are SGHAT and FQNNGV. Trimming left V 3 bases short and J 5 bases short, with 8 bases between. This CDR3 has 12 amino acids. DNA of the CDR3: TGTGCCAGCAGCTTGAGTCTGCACGAGCAGTACTTC. This gives the protein CASSLSLHEQYF.

The V call is TRBV7-9, the J call TRBJ1-2; D call uncertain. The CDR3 extends over 14 amino acids. V gave up 1 base and J gave up 3 bases, with 9 bases separating them. Germline V lookup: CDR1 SEHNR, CDR2 FQNEAQ (reference sequence). The CDR3 region is CASSLGPEDYGYTF. The DNA of the CDR3 is TGTGCCAGCAGCTTAGGACCGGAGGACTATGGCTACACCTTC.

The J gene is TRBJ2-2, the V gene TRBV7-9; 8 bases are a match to TRBD1. Germline V gives CDR1 SEHNR, CDR2 FQNEAQ (reference sequence). The CDR3 has 14 amino acids. V lost 6 bases, J lost 4 bases, and 4 bases stayed unmatched. Written as DNA, the CDR3 is TGTGCCAGCAGGGTACAGGGGGGCACCGGGGAGCTGTTTTTT. Its translation is CASRVQGGTGELFF.

The chain carries TRBV28 and TRBJ1-4; TRBD1 is a possible D gene (5 bases). Germline CDR1 reads MDHEN; CDR2 reads SYDVKM. CDR3 length equals 14 residues. Trimming took 10 bases from V and 5 from J, leaving 17 bases between them. In DNA form, the CDR3 reads TGTGCCACCCTTGCCAGGGTTCTGAATGAAAAACTGTTTTTT. Residues: CATLARVLNEKLFF.

This sequence joins TRBV28 and TRBJ2-3; D may be TRBD2 (6 bases). The V end was cut by 3 bases, the J end by 6 bases, with 22 bases between. The CDR3 runs 17 residues. Germline assignment: CDR1 MDHEN and CDR2 SYDVKM. CDR3 nucleotide sequence: TGTGCCAGCAGTTTGGTCCTAGCGACCCGCATTGTGGATACGCAGTATTTT. Protein: CASSLVLATRIVDTQYF.

V usage is TRBV11-2 and J usage is TRBJ2-5; D remains unclear. The CDR3 covers 13 residues. The germline V gene encodes CDR1 SGHAT and CDR2 FQNNGV. The V end was cut by 2 bases, the J end by 4 bases, with 8 bases between. CDR3 sequence (DNA): TGTGCCAGCAGCTTATACGAGAGAGAGACCCAGTACTTC. It encodes CASSLYERETQYF.

The chain combines TRBV19 with TRBJ2-7; D is ambiguous. The CDR3 extends over 13 amino acids. CDR1 and CDR2 from the germline V gene are LNHDA and SQIVND (reference sequence). With 5 bases removed from V and 3 bases from J, the gap between germline ends came to 11 bases. CDR3 DNA: TGTGCCAGTAGTGTGCGACTGAGCTACGAGCAGTACTTC. It translates to CASSVRLSYEQYF.

The J gene is TRBJ2-1, the V gene TRBV20-1; D not certain. CDR1 and CDR2 (germline): DFQATT, SNEGSKA (reference sequence). The CDR3 runs to 11 residues. The CDR3: CRTHSYNEQFF. CDR3 nucleotides: TGCAGGACTCACTCCTACAATGAGCAGTTCTTC.

The chain combines TRBV27 with TRBJ2-1; 7 nucleotides agree with TRBD2. Per the germline V gene, CDR1 is MNHEY and CDR2 is SMNVEV (reference sequence). This CDR3 contains 18 residues. The J segment lost 6 bases and the V segment lost 8 bases, leaving 22 bases of the junction unmatched. CDR3 sequence: CASEQSGTRNLYFNEQFF. The CDR3 DNA follows: TGTGCCAGCGAACAAAGCGGGACCCGTAACCTTTATTTCAATGAGCAGTTCTTC.

This sequence joins TRBV7-8 and TRBJ2-7; 11 bases line up with TRBD2. The CDR3 contains 19 residues. Per germline, CDR1 SGHVS and CDR2 FQNEAQ. J was trimmed by 2 bases and V by 2 bases; bases with no gene match: 14. CDR3 DNA sequence: TGTGCCAGCAGCTTAAGACAGAAGTATAGCGGGAGGGGGGCCTACGAGCAGTACTTC. Its translation: CASSLRQKYSGRGAYEQYF. Together with reference TRBV7-8 and TRBJ2-7, the CDR3 gives the full variable domain: GAGVSQSPRYKVAKRGQDVALRCDPISGHVSLFWYQQALGQGPEFLTYFQNEAQLDKSGLPSDRFFAERPEGSVSTLKIQRTQQEDSAVYLCASSLRQKYSGRGAYEQYFGPGTRLTVT.

The CDR3 region is CASSTKRSSGRAGRTQYF. In nucleotides, the CDR3 is TGTGCCAGCAGCACGAAACGGAGTAGCGGGAGGGCTGGCCGGACCCAGTACTTC. This sequence joins TRBV7-8 and TRBJ2-5; TRBD2 agrees at 11 bases. This CDR3 is built from 18 residues. V lost 5 bases to trimming and J lost 7 bases; unmatched junction nucleotides: 18. From germline, CDR1 is SGHVS and CDR2 FQNEAQ.

V and J are TRBV27 and TRBJ2-3; 12 bases agree with TRBD2. The V and J ends lost 3 bases and 9 bases, in that order; junction bases with no gene match: 4. CDR1 MNHEY and CDR2 SMNVEV come from the germline V gene (reference sequence). CDR3 size: 14 residues. CDR3 DNA sequence: TGTGCCAGCAGTTTCCCTAGCGGGAGGGAAACGCAGTATTTT. It encodes CASSFPSGRETQYF.

This clone was recorded once. This rearrangement joins TRBV5-1 to TRBJ1-5; 8 positions match TRBD1. V gave up 7 bases and J gave up 6 bases; unmatched junction bases: 15. CDR1 is SGHRS and CDR2 is YFSETQ in the germline V gene. The length of the CDR3 is 16 residues. CDR3 region: CASGTGRDSEIQPQHF. For the CDR3, the DNA is TGCGCCAGCGGGACAGGCCGCGACAGCGAAATTCAGCCCCAGCATTTT.

This clone was observed once. The V call is TRBV5-1, the J call TRBJ2-5; D gene uncertain. The CDR3 is 14 amino acids. Germline CDR1 SGHRS, CDR2 YFSETQ. V lost 0 bases and J lost 1, with 7 bases in between. Written as DNA, the CDR3 is TGCGCCAGCAGCTTGGGGAGTACCCAAGAGACCCAGTACTTC. Amino acid sequence: CASSLGSTQETQYF.

CDR3 DNA: TGCGCCAGCAGCGCATCAGTCACAGCACAAGAGACCCAGTACTTC. This encodes CASSASVTAQETQYF. The rearrangement links TRBV5-1 to TRBJ2-5, with D unresolved. V lost 4 bases to trimming and J lost 2 bases, with 15 bases between them. Germline loops: CDR1 SGHRS, CDR2 YFSETQ. This CDR3 comprises 15 residues.

J is TRBJ2-2 and V is TRBV29-1, with 8 positions matching TRBD2. J lost 8 bases, V lost 5 bases, and 7 bases had no gene match. From germline, CDR1 is SQVTM and CDR2 ANQGSEA. The CDR3 has 13 residues. The CDR3 here is CSVNGRVTGELFF. CDR3 DNA: TGCAGCGTTAACGGGAGGGTAACGGGGGAGCTGTTTTTT.

The chain is built from TRBV7-9 and TRBJ2-7; D not resolved. The CDR3 totals 13 residues. CDR1 is SEHNR and CDR2 is FQNEAQ in the germline V gene (reference sequence). Trimming took 3 bases from V and 3 from J, leaving 9 bases between them. CDR3 in amino acids: CASSLSADYEQYF. The CDR3 DNA follows: TGTGCCAGCAGCTTGTCGGCGGACTACGAGCAGTACTTC.

This clone was recorded only once. The CDR3 nucleotides read TGCGCCAGCAGCTACGGACAGCAGAACACTGAAGCTTTCTTT. Encoded protein: CASSYGQQNTEAFF. V and J are TRBV5-1 and TRBJ1-1, with a tentative D call TRBD1 (6 bases). Germline CDR1 is SGHRS and CDR2 is YFSETQ. The CDR3 contains 14 residues. The V and J ends lost 3 bases and 1 base respectively, with 10 bases between them.

The chain has TRBV7-8 and TRBJ2-1, with 7 bases matching TRBD2. The length of the CDR3 is 18 residues. Germline V gene data show CDR1 as SGHVS and CDR2 as FQNEAQ. J gave up 2 bases and V 1 base, and 11 bases lay outside the gene matches. This CDR3 reads CASSLVLSSGGPYNEQFF. CDR3 coding DNA: TGTGCCAGCAGCTTAGTACTTTCTAGCGGAGGTCCCTACAATGAGCAGTTCTTC.